This T cell receptor beta chain was recovered during a study of OX40 agonist ivuxolimab in advanced cancers. Individuals having autoimmune disease history or systemic immunosuppression were not enrolled. With 4 bases removed from V and 4 bases from J, the gap between germline ends came to 8 bases. The CDR3 runs 12 residues. Looked up from germline, CDR1 is SGHRS and CDR2 is YFSETQ. The table came from immunoSEQ multiplex PCR; TCRdb's copy has only in-frame clones and leaves some out. There are approximately 58,000 clones in the sample; approximately 80% occur only once, and more than 0.65% lies in the top ten.

This TCR was recovered from an adult with an advanced solid tumor such as melanoma, head and neck, liver or kidney cancer. Sequenced here: CD4+ or CD8+ T cells sorted from blood, sampled in a trial of the OX40 agonist ivuxolimab. The chain joins TRBV5-1 to TRBJ2-5, with D uncertain. The CDR3 sequence is CASSQVRETQYF. The CDR3, as DNA: TGCGCCAGCAGCCAGGTTAGAGAGACCCAGTACTTC.